Listed here are 23 T cell receptor beta chains from one sample, sequenced in a study of control samples from healthy donors and cancer patients. This table comes from immunoSEQ multiplex PCR, and its TCRdb copy is limited to in-frame clones, with some not included. The sample lists roughly 150,000 clones; under 95% were seen once. Sequencing was performed on blood. The origin of the receptors is a young man in good health.

The rearrangement uses TRBV28 and TRBJ2-1, with D unresolved. From germline, CDR1 is MDHEN and CDR2 SYDVKM. The CDR3 is made up of 13 amino acids. Trimming stripped 5 bases from V and 4 bases from J, with 9 bases between. DNA of the CDR3: TGTGCCAGCAGTACGGACGGTTACAATGAGCAGTTCTTC. Protein sequence: CASSTDGYNEQFF.

The genes are TRBV27 and TRBJ2-1; no clear D. This CDR3 is 14 amino acids long. The germline gives CDR1 MNHEY, CDR2 SMNVEV (reference sequence). V was pared by 4 bases and J by 2 bases, with 9 bases between. CDR3 coding DNA: TGTGCCAGCAGTTATCCTGGGGCCTACAATGAGCAGTTCTTC. Translating it yields CASSYPGAYNEQFF.

This chain connects TRBV9 to TRBJ2-1; the D is unclear. The germline gives CDR1 SGDLS, CDR2 YYNGEE. The CDR3 extends over 12 amino acids. Trimming cost V 4 bases and J 4 bases, with 6 bases left between them. CDR3 sequence (DNA): TGTGCCAGCAGCCTCAGATACAATGAGCAGTTCTTC. Amino acid sequence: CASSLRYNEQFF.

CDR3 in amino acids: CASMYRNTEAFF. In DNA, the CDR3 is TGTGCCAGTATGTACAGGAACACTGAAGCTTTCTTT. The chain has TRBV19 and TRBJ1-1; D unresolved. The germline gives CDR1 LNHDA, CDR2 SQIVND (reference sequence). The CDR3 runs 12 residues. Trimming removed 7 bases at V and 1 base at J, with 7 bases between. The full variable domain, completed using reference TRBV19 and TRBJ1-1, is DGGITQSPKYLFRKEGQNVTLSCEQNLNHDAMYWYRQDPGQGLRLIYYSQIVNDFQKGDIAEGYSVSREKKESFPLTVTSAQKNPTAFYLCASMYRNTEAFFGQGTRLTVV.

Comments on this clone: A read error may produce the germline difference seen at one junction end. The rearrangement uses TRBV11-3 and TRBJ2-1, with 9 bases aligning to TRBD2. The germline V gene encodes CDR1 SGHNT and CDR2 YENEEA. The CDR3 is 14 amino acids. For the CDR3, the DNA is TGTGTCAGCAGCTTTAGCGGGAGACACAATGAGCAGTTCTTC. It specifies CVSSFSGRHNEQFF.

CDR3 region: CASSRLLGTNEKLFF. The CDR3 nucleotides read TGCGCCAGCAGCCGTCTTTTGGGGACTAATGAAAAACTGTTTTTT. The chain employs TRBV4-3 and TRBJ1-4; no clear D. Looked up from germline, CDR1 is LGHNA and CDR2 is YSLEER. CDR3 length: 15 residues. The ends were cut back, 4 bases at V and 2 bases at J, with 11 bases in the middle.

CDR3 DNA sequence: TGTGCCAGCAGCTCCCAGACAGGGAGCAATCAGCCCCAGCATTTT. It codes for CASSSQTGSNQPQHF. The chain joins TRBV7-8 to TRBJ1-5, with 7 bases that match TRBD1. Germline CDR1 SGHVS, CDR2 FQNEAQ. The ends lost 4 bases at V and 1 base at J; junction bases unmatched: 4. The CDR3 runs to 15 residues. Filled out from reference TRBV7-8 and TRBJ1-5, the complete variable domain reads GAGVSQSPRYKVAKRGQDVALRCDPISGHVSLFWYQQALGQGPEFLTYFQNEAQLDKSGLPSDRFFAERPEGSVSTLKIQRTQQEDSAVYLCASSSQTGSNQPQHFGDGTRLSIL.

The V gene is TRBV5-1, the J gene TRBJ1-1; D is ambiguous. CDR3 size: 13 residues. Germline V gene sequence: CDR1 SGHRS, CDR2 YFSETQ. Trimming left V 4 bases short and J 4 bases short, with 11 bases between. The CDR3 DNA reads as TGCGCCAGCAGCCCGGGCCCGAGCACTGAAGCTTTCTTT. Protein sequence: CASSPGPSTEAFF.

The chain recombines TRBV7-9 with TRBJ1-1, with a possible D match to TRBD1 (5 bases). V lost 1 base and J 5 bases, leaving 11 bases between the germline ends. The V gene's germline CDR1 is SEHNR and CDR2 FQNEAQ (reference sequence). CDR3 size: 14 residues. The CDR3 region has the DNA TGTGCCAGCAGCTTAGTAATGGGGGTGACTGAAGCTTTCTTT. It translates to CASSLVMGVTEAFF.

The genes are TRBV6-4 and TRBJ2-2; possibly TRBD1 for D (5 bases). V lost 3 bases and J lost 0, with 20 bases in between. The CDR3 sequence is 19 residues long. Germline lookup yields CDR1 MRHNA and CDR2 SNTAGT. The CDR3: CASSDPIRQTRANTGELFF. The CDR3 nucleotides read TGTGCCAGCAGTGATCCGATTCGACAGACCCGCGCGAACACCGGGGAGCTGTTTTTT.

The chain employs TRBV27 and TRBJ2-7; 7 bases agree with TRBD2. J gave up 6 bases and V 4 bases, and 9 bases lay outside the gene matches. Germline CDR1 MNHEY, CDR2 SMNVEV (reference sequence). The CDR3 is 14 residues long. CDR3 nucleotide sequence: TGTGCCAGCAGTTGGAGCGGGAACCGGCTCGAGCAGTACTTC. It is translated as CASSWSGNRLEQYF.

V usage is TRBV18 and J usage is TRBJ1-2; 9 bases line up with TRBD1. The germline CDR1 and CDR2 sequences are KGHSH and LQKENI. The trim removed 5 bases at V and 3 bases at J, leaving 4 bases unmatched. The CDR3 runs to 14 residues. CDR3 coding DNA: TGTGCCAGCTCATATGACAGGGGGGACTATGGCTACACCTTC. It specifies CASSYDRGDYGYTF.

This clone appeared a single time. This sequence joins TRBV28 and TRBJ2-7; 10 positions match TRBD2. This CDR3 is 16 amino acids long. V lost 2 bases to trimming and J lost 0 bases; unmatched junction nucleotides: 4. Germline CDR1 is MDHEN and CDR2 is SYDVKM. The CDR3 here is CASSLRASGSSYEQYF. The CDR3, as DNA: TGTGCCAGCAGTTTACGGGCTAGCGGGAGCTCCTACGAGCAGTACTTC.

This rearrangement joins TRBV4-1 to TRBJ1-2; possible D gene TRBD1, 5 bases. Germline V gene sequence: CDR1 MGHRA, CDR2 YSYEKL. The CDR3 spans 15 residues. Trimming stripped 0 bases from V and 6 bases from J, with 14 bases between. CDR3 DNA sequence: TGCGCCAGCAGCCAAGAAAGGGGAACTATCAATGGCTACACCTTC. It encodes CASSQERGTINGYTF.

The genes are TRBV5-1 and TRBJ1-4; D is unclear. Germline lookup yields CDR1 SGHRS and CDR2 YFSETQ. Trimming removed 4 bases from V and 8 bases from J, with 15 bases in between. The CDR3 totals 14 residues. CDR3 nucleotides: TGCGCCAGCAGCCGGACCCCACAACGCGAAAAACTGTTTTTT. Its protein is CASSRTPQREKLFF.

V and J are TRBV4-1 and TRBJ2-3; 10 bases line up with TRBD2. V trimming: 4 bases; J trimming: 2 bases; junction bases outside the gene matches: 6. This CDR3 is 16 amino acids long. The germline gives CDR1 MGHRA, CDR2 YSYEKL. CDR3 coding DNA: TGCGCCAGCAGCCGGTCACTAGCGGGGTCCACAGATACGCAGTATTTT. This codes for CASSRSLAGSTDTQYF.

The chain couples TRBV24-1 to TRBJ2-7; tentatively, D is TRBD1 (7 bases). V lost 5 bases to trimming and J lost 7 bases, with 14 bases between them. CDR1 and CDR2 from the germline V gene are KGHDR and SFDVKD. The CDR3 runs 13 residues. The CDR3 protein is CATSVGQGGEQYF. The CDR3, as DNA: TGTGCCACCAGTGTGGGGCAGGGGGGTGAGCAGTACTTC.

This rearrangement joins TRBV9 to TRBJ2-3; 8 bases match TRBD2. With 3 bases clipped from V and 4 bases from J, the junction kept 16 bases outside the gene matches. The CDR3 is 18 residues long. CDR1 is SGDLS, CDR2 YYNGEE, per germline. CDR3 region: CASSDPVRTGGASDTQYF. As DNA, the CDR3 is TGTGCCAGCAGCGACCCCGTACGGACCGGGGGGGCATCAGATACGCAGTATTTT.

CDR3: CASSFQPYRSQETQYF. CDR3 DNA sequence: TGTGCCAGCAGCTTTCAACCGTACAGGAGCCAAGAGACCCAGTACTTC. The chain uses TRBV5-8 and TRBJ2-5, with a tentative D call TRBD1 (5 bases). Germline values: CDR1 SGHTS, CDR2 YDEGEE. V lost 2 bases, J lost 1 base, and 15 bases lay in between. The CDR3 spans 16 residues.

The V gene is TRBV19, the J gene TRBJ1-5; D unclear. Germline lookup yields CDR1 LNHDA and CDR2 SQIVND (reference sequence). The CDR3 spans 13 residues. Trimming removed 4 bases at V and 10 bases at J, with 14 bases between. DNA of the CDR3: TGTGCCAGTAGTAGAGAAGCCTTTATTCCCCAGCATTTT. Its translation is CASSREAFIPQHF.

The chain uses TRBV7-3 and TRBJ2-1; 8 bases are shared with TRBD2. This CDR3 is built from 16 residues. Germline loops: CDR1 SGHTA, CDR2 FQGTGA. V was pared by 0 bases and J by 4 bases, with 5 bases of the junction left unmatched. CDR3 nucleotide sequence: TGTGCCAGCAGCTTAACAGGACTAGCTGAATACAATGAGCAGTTCTTC. Translating gives CASSLTGLAEYNEQFF. The full variable domain, completed using reference TRBV7-3 and TRBJ2-1, is GAGVSQTPSNKVTEKGKYVELRCDPISGHTALYWYRQSLGQGPEFLIYFQGTGAADDSGLPNDRFFAVRPEGSVSTLKIQRTERGDSAVYLCASSLTGLAEYNEQFFGPGTRLTVL.

This clone was seen a single time. This chain connects TRBV5-6 to TRBJ2-2; 13 bases map to TRBD2. This CDR3 has 18 residues. The V segment lost 5 bases and the J segment 6 bases; nucleotides outside the gene matches: 13. Germline CDR1 and CDR2: SGHDT and YYEEEE. CDR3: CASSLETSGRSFAGELFF. Written as DNA, the CDR3 is TGTGCCAGCAGTCTCGAGACTAGCGGGAGGTCTTTCGCCGGGGAGCTGTTTTTT.

The chain uses TRBV5-4 and TRBJ1-4; D might be TRBD1 (6 bases). The CDR3 totals 14 residues. Trimming left V 4 bases short and J 8 bases short, with 15 bases between. Germline-derived CDR1 and CDR2 are SGHNT and YYREEE (reference sequence). CDR3 bases: TGTGCCAGCAGCGTCCGAGACAGGCGGGAAAAACTGTTTTTT. This sequence encodes CASSVRDRREKLFF.